The TCR beta chain described here comes from a study of technical replicates of blood from a few donors (dated by TCRdb to about 2017). With respect to this clone: No cognate antigen has been identified for it. No base quality values were provided; no much bigger clone lies one nucleotide off.

Preparation of the library involved the immunoSEQ multiplex PCR assay. This is the immuneACCESS table as TCRdb keeps it, with only in-frame sequences that have V and J called. A part of the clones is gone; compared with another copy, unresolved V genes explain less than half, and the rest is unexplained. For this sample there are 91,000 or so clones; 95% appear just once. The top ten hold approximately 0.25% of the sample. Sequencing used T cells isolated from PBMCs. The clonotype comes from a human donor in good health.

The CDR3 reads as follows: CASSYSGTGRGEQYF. Here is the DNA: TGTGCCAGCAGTTACTCAGGGACAGGACGAGGGGAGCAGTACTTC. The chain uses TRBV6-5 and TRBJ2-7; 8 bases in between match TRBD1. For CDR1 and CDR2, the germline V gene lists MNHEY and SVGAGI. Including cysteine and phenylalanine, the CDR3 has 15 amino acids. This entry keeps only the CDR3 DNA: 45 bases, framed from base 1. V has 0 bases trimmed and J has 7 bases trimmed; junction bases matching no gene number 8.